The clone carrying this T cell receptor beta chain was seen at least ten times. Antigen specificity is unknown. TCRdb analysed the 5' RACE reads with MiXCR anew, one entry per CDR3 protein. The table shows tens of thousands of distinct CDR3 sequences, with 12% to 15% occurring only once. These data are taken from a study of neurological immune-mediated disorders. General study findings and limits: The most TCR clonal expansion was seen in HTLV-1-associated myelopathy, and the least was seen in multiple sclerosis, which fell below healthy controls.

The CDR3 is made up of 14 amino acids. Germline-derived CDR1 and CDR2 are SGHRS and YFSETQ. V was shortened by 1 base and J by 0 bases, with 7 bases between the two germline ends. The source material was PBMCs. The receptor comes from a woman between 50 and 59 years old in good health. The V call is TRBV5-1, the J call TRBJ1-2; D is perhaps TRBD1 (6 bases). The DNA for the CDR3 is TGCGCCAGCAGCTTGCAGGGGTCTAACTATGGCTACACCTTC. This sequence encodes CASSLQGSNYGYTF.